Below, one TCR beta chain is given with its context. The sample comes from a study of cytomegalovirus exposure and HLA in healthy donors. PCR employed 60 Vbeta and 13 Jbeta primers. Some clones are missing from TCRdb's copy, which holds only in-frame ones; the method was immunoSEQ multiplex PCR. This table has about 160,000 clones, more than 80% appearing once. After removal of 4 bases from V and 1 base from J, the junction contained 13 bases not matched to a gene. The CDR3 has 18 amino acids. CDR1 is SGHAT, CDR2 FQNNGV, per germline. The genes are TRBV11-2 and TRBJ2-3, with 8 positions matching TRBD1. Sequences were obtained from PBMCs. This clonotype was obtained from a woman aged 30 to 39 in good health and CMV-seropositive. The CDR3 here is CASSSSRRGLVGTDTQYF. Here the CDR3 DNA reads TGTGCCAGCAGCTCCTCCCGCAGGGGGCTTGTAGGCACAGATACGCAGTATTTT. Based on the CDR3 plus reference TRBV11-2 and TRBJ2-3, the full variable domain is EAGVAQSPRYKIIEKRQSVAFWCNPISGHATLYWYQQILGQGPKLLIQFQNNGVVDDSQLPKDRFSAERLKGVDSTLKIQPAKLEDSAVYLCASSSSRRGLVGTDTQYFGPGTRLTVL.